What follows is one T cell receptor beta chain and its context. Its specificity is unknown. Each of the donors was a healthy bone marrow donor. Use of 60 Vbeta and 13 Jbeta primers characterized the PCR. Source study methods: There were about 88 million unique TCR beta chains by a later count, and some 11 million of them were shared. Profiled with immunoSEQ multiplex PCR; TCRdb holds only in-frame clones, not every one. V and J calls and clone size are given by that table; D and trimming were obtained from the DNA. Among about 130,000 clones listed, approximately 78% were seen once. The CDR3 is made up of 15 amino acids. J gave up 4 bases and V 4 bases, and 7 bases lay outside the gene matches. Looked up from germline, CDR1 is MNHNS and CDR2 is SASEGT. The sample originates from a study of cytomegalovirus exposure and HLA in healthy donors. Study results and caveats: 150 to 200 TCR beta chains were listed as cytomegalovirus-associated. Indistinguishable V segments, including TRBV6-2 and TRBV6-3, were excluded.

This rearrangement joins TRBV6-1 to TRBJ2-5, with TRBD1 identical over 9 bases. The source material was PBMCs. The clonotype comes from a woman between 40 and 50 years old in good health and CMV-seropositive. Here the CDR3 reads CASSAGQGLGETQYF. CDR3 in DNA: TGTGCCAGCAGTGCGGGACAGGGTTTGGGAGAGACCCAGTACTTC.